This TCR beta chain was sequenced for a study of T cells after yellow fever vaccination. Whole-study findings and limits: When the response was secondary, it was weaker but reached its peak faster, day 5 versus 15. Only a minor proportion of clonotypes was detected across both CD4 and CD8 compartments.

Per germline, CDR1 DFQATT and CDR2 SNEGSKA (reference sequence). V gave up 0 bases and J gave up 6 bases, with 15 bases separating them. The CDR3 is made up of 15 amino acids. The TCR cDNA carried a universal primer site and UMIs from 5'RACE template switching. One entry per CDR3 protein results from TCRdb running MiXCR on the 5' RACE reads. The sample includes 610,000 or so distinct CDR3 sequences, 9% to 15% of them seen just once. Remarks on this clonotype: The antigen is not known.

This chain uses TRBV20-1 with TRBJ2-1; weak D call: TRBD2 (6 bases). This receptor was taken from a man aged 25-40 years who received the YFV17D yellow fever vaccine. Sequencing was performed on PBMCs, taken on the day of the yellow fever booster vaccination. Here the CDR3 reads CSARDWGRRGNEQFF. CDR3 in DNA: TGCAGTGCTAGAGATTGGGGGAGGAGGGGCAATGAGCAGTTCTTC.